Sequencing of this TCR beta chain was carried out in a study of T cell repertoires in cytomegalovirus infection (dated by TCRdb to 2018 to 2020). General notes on the study: Peptide stimulations targeted recently identified HLA-C-restricted CMV epitopes, whose presentation resists viral immunomodulation, together with well-studied HLA-B-restricted epitopes. Because public TCR beta signatures pointed to carriage of CMV infection together with the matching HLA type, the HLA type of each donor mattered for the analysis. Broader findings and caveats from the paper: The ex vivo response was dominated by HLA-C-restricted CMV-specific TCR beta clonotypes, which also provided the single most frequent clonotype in two of eight donors. In both this cohort and an independent roughly 350-donor cohort, the cumulative frequency of public TCR beta family members distinguished carriers of CMV infection plus the relevant HLA type.

For sequencing, an Illumina HiSeq 1500 was employed. Using fastp at Q25 and MiXCR, TCRdb reprocessed the public reads and kept productive beta chains. Rows with a matching CDR3 protein are joined into one entry that keeps the most common DNA and genes. The table for this sample lists approximately 120,000 distinct CDR3 sequences; more than 30% of them were counted only once. Clones ranked in the top ten supply 58% of the sample. The meaning of the sample's treatment or condition label: in vitro stimulation with specific CMV peptide epitopes to enrich CMV-specific T cells. The V end loses 3 bases and the J end loses 2 bases, and a stretch of 10 bases separates them. Inclusive of the bounding cysteine and phenylalanine, the CDR3 is 13 residues long. Only the CDR3 region is kept as DNA, spanning 39 bases read in frame from base 1. The germline V gene (reference sequence) yields DFQATT for CDR1 and SNEGSKA for CDR2.

This clonotype turned up a few times. This receptor's antigen is unknown. No base quality values were provided; no much bigger clone lies one nucleotide off. The TCR originated in a human donor in good health (CMV status not recorded). Some clones in this sample may be carry-over from other donors' samples. Recombination joined TRBV20-1 with TRBJ1-1; the D gene identity is not certain. Sequences were derived from CD8+ T cells from cultured PBMCs, sampled from culture after CMV antigen stimulation. In nucleotide form, the sequence is TGCAGTGCTAGGGCGGCAGACAACACTGAAGCTTTCTTT. It specifies CSARAADNTEAFF.